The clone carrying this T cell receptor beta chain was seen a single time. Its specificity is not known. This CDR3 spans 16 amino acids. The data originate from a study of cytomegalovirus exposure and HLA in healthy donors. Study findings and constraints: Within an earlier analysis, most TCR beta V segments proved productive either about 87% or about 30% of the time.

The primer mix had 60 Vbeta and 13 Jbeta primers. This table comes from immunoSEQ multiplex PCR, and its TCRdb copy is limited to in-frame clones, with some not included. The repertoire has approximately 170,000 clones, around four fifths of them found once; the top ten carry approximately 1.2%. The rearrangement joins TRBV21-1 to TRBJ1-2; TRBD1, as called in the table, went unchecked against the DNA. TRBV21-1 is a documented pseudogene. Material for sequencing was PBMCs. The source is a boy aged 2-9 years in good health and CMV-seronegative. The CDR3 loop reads CASSKGGASYNYGYTF. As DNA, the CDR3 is TGTGCCAGCAGCAAAGGGGGCGCCTCTTACAACTATGGCTACACCTTC.